This T cell receptor (beta chain) was captured by sequencing in a study of T cells in women clearing cervical HPV infection. The overall study: Blood came at first lesion visit for cases, post-clearance for controls. For cases, blood was sampled a median around 140 days after lesion detection, interquartile range about 80 to 220 days. With HLA typing for only a few women, HLA confounding remains possible.

Sequencing used immunoSEQ multiplex PCR; TCRdb keeps in-frame clones, though not all of them. This table holds fewer than 25,000 clones. The V segment lost 3 bases and the J segment 4 bases; nucleotides outside the gene matches: 5. The CDR3 is 14 residues long. Germline-derived CDR1 and CDR2 are LNHDA and SQIVND (reference sequence). A note on this clone: The read terminates 3 residues before the CDR3 end, so the remaining end is supplied by the germline J gene.

The chain is built from TRBV19 and TRBJ1-2; 7 positions agree with TRBD1. This TCR was sampled from a woman between 18 and 69 years old with a cervical HPV16 infection that either progressed to CIN3+ or cleared (not recorded which). The sequencing sample was made of blood buffy coat. The DNA read from the CDR3 is TGTGCCAGTAGTATTGAGGGGGCGAGCTATGGC. As protein: CASSIEGASYG. Given in full, the CDR3 is CASSIEGASYGYTF.